This paragraph reports one T cell receptor beta chain. Its target antigen remains unknown. No base quality information exists; no much larger clone differs at one position. The CDR3 regions of human TCRbeta chains were analyzed by immunosequencing. As for the original processing: TCRs in the repertoires were compared against a reference library of SARS-CoV-2-specific TCRs that had been generated with the MIRA antigen-specificity platform. Breadth was defined as the fraction of unique TCRs that were SARS-CoV-2-associated, and depth was defined as the fraction of total T cells that were SARS-CoV-2-associated. Each spike-specific TCR was assigned to its reactive spike region and to a CD4 or CD8 class using the MIRA data. Log10-transformed breadth and depth values were compared by one-way ANOVA with Sidak's multiple comparisons tests. TCRdb's version of the immuneACCESS table is confined to in-frame rearrangements and falls short of the full clone set. An unresolved V gene accounts for under half of the shortfall where checked; the remainder is of unknown origin. The V and J calls and clone size come from that table; D and trimming were worked out from the DNA. In this sample the table shows about 97,000 clones, roughly 91% of which occur a single time. The ten largest clones take up approximately 7% of the sample.

This sample is drawn from a study of T cell responses to AZD1222 COVID-19 vaccine (dated by TCRdb to the early 2020s). Looking at the study overall: AZD1222 recipients with second doses at about 4 weeks or about 12 weeks were pooled, because spike-specific TCR depth and breadth did not differ between schedules. TCR sequencing covered roughly 230 trial participants: around 210 given two doses of AZD1222 and 26 given two doses of MenACWY control vaccine. Trial participants were enrolled by age into subgroups of 18-55, 56-69 and 70-plus years, and around 140, 26 and 57 TCR-sequenced participants, respectively, were included in these subgroups. What the research found in general, with its limitations: The whole spike protein was spanned by vaccine-associated CD4 TCRs, and dominant responses were seen in regions 160-218 and 743-854. Epitopes outside the regions mutated in the B.1.351 and B.1.1.7 variants were reportedly recognized by nearly half of the unique spike-specific TCRs. The 56-69-year group was small, and its depth increase did not reach significance, likely because of low power. No day 14 peak-response samples were available, so repertoires were characterized only after the peak T cell response. After two AZD1222 doses, both the breadth and the depth of spike-specific TCRs were significantly higher than at day 0 and than in MenACWY recipients. Participants were mostly white British and included more females than males, and it was suggested by the authors that clonal diversity may have been underestimated. Conclusions about previously exposed vaccinees are limited because only six or seven AZD1222 recipients were SARS-CoV-2 seropositive at baseline.

The sample's time point label is to be understood as: baseline before first vaccination. Vaccinee samples were obtained from the UK trials COV001 and COV002, which included a single-blind randomized controlled phase 2/3 trial of AZD1222 (ChAdOx1 nCoV-19) in healthy adults. For TCRbeta chain sequencing, PBMC samples from trial participants were taken at day 0 and at day 28 after the second dose. For CDR1 and CDR2, the germline V gene lists MDHEN and SYDVKM. Counted from cysteine to phenylalanine, this CDR3 has 16 amino acids. Of the read, only the CDR3 DNA is kept; its 48 bases are in frame from base 1. V is pared back by 6 bases and J by 0 bases, with 15 bases lying between the germline termini.

The V and J segments used are TRBV28 and TRBJ2-1; no D gene can be assigned with confidence. The source material was peripheral blood, sampled on day 0 of AZD1222 vaccination. This TCR came from an adult in good health. This receptor has the CDR3 CASRGITTFSYNEQFF. In nucleotides, the sequence is TGTGCCAGCAGGGGAATTACTACCTTCTCCTACAATGAGCAGTTCTTC.